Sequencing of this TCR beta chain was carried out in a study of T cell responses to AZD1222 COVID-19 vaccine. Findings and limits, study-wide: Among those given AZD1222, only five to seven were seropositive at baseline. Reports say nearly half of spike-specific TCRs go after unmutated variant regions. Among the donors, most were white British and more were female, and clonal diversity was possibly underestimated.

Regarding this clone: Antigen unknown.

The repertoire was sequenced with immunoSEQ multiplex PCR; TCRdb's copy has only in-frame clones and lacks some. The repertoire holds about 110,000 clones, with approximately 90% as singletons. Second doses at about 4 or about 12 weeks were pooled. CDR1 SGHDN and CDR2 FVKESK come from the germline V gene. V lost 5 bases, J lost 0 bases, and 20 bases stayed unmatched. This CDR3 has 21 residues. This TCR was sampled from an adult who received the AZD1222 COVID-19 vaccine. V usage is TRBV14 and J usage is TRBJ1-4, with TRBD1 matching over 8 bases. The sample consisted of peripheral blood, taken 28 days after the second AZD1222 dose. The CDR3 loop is CASSSHNYGTGDESTNEKLFF. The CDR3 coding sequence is TGTGCCAGCAGCTCCCACAACTACGGGACAGGAGACGAGTCAACTAATGAAAAACTGTTTTTT. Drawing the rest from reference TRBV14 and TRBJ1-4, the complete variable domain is EAGVTQFPSHSVIEKGQTVTLRCDPISGHDNLYWYRRVMGKEIKFLLHFVKESKQDESGMPNNRFLAERTGGTYSTLKVQPAELEDSGVYFCASSSHNYGTGDESTNEKLFFGSGTQLSVL.